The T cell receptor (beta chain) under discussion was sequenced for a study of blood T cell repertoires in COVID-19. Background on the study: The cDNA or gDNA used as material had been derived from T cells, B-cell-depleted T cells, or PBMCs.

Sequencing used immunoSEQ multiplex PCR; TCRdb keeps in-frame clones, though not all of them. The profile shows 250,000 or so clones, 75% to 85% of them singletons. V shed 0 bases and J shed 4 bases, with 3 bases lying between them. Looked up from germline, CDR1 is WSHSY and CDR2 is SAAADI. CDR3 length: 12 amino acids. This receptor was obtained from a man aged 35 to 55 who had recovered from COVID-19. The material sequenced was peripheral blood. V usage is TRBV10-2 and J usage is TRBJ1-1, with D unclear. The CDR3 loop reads CASSESRTEAFF. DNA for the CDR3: TGCGCCAGCAGTGAGTCCCGCACTGAAGCTTTCTTT.